This TCR beta chain was obtained from a study of T cell responses to AZD1222 COVID-19 vaccine. Points from the study as a whole: The donor group comprised mostly white British people and more females; the analysis possibly underestimated clonal diversity. Only after the peak T cell response were repertoires sampled.

In regard to this clone: Antigen specificity is unknown.

The method was immunoSEQ multiplex PCR; TCRdb's version includes in-frame clones alone and lacks a portion of them. The repertoire has roughly 100,000 clones, around 89% of them found once; the top ten carry 7% to 10%. CDR1 is SGHRS and CDR2 is YFSETQ in the germline V gene. This CDR3 is 15 amino acids long. Trimming shortened V by 2 bases and J by 0 bases, and 9 bases separated the two germline ends. The chain couples TRBV5-1 to TRBJ2-1, with D possibly matching TRBD1 (5 bases). The TCR originated in an adult in good health. This specimen consisted of peripheral blood, obtained on day 0 of AZD1222 vaccination. This CDR3 is CASSFQGSSYNEQFF. CDR3 nucleotides: TGCGCCAGCAGCTTTCAGGGAAGCTCCTACAATGAGCAGTTCTTC.